This T cell receptor (beta chain) was obtained from a study of early T cells in non-severe SARS-CoV-2 infection. Study as a whole: The sequenced material was bulk RNA from unsorted whole blood, and its chains were unpaired.

Study outcomes and limitations: VDJdb matching favored anti-spike CD8 responses, missing private and CD4 specificities.

CDR1 is MDHEN, CDR2 SYDVKM, per germline. The CDR3 sequence is 15 residues long. The junction had 12 bases not matched to a gene; V was cut back by 6 bases and J by 5 bases. There are a few counts of this clonotype. What it binds is unknown. The protocol attached unique molecular identifiers to individual cDNA molecules. Each CDR3 protein gets one entry after TCRdb re-called the 5' RACE reads with MiXCR. The sample has about 59,000 distinct CDR3 sequences, roughly 13% seen once. The source material was whole blood, sampled at baseline. This sequence joins TRBV28 and TRBJ2-7; 8 nucleotides agree with TRBD1. This receptor was identified in an adult who was a healthcare worker with PCR-confirmed SARS-CoV-2 infection or an uninfected control (not recorded which). The CDR3 is CASSRDQWTGNEQYF. In DNA, the CDR3 is TGTGCCAGCAGCCGAGACCAATGGACAGGGAACGAGCAGTACTTC.